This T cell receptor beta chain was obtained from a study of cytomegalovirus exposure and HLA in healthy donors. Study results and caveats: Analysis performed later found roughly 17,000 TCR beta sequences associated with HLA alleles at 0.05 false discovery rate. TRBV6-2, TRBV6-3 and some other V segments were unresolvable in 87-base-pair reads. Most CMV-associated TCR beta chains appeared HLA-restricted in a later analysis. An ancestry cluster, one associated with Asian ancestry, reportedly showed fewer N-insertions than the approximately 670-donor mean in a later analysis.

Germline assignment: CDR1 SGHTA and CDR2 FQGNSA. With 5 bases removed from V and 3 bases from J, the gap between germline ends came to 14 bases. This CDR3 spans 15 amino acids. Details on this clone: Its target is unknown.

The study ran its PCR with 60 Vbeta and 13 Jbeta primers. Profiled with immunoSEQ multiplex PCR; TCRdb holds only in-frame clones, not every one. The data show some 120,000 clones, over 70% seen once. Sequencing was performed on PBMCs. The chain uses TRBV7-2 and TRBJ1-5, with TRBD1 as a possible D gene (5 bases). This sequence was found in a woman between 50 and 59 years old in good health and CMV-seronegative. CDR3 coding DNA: TGTGCCAGCAGCCTCGGGGGGGTGGCCAATCAGCCCCAGCATTTT. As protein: CASSLGGVANQPQHF.